These T cell receptor beta chains were read from a single sample in a study of T cell repertoires in cytomegalovirus infection. TCRdb fed the reads into MiXCR, producing one record per CDR3 protein. This sample carries around 300,000 distinct CDR3 sequences, over 7.5% of them seen once, and the ten largest clones take around 4.1%. The sequenced sample was PBMCs. Every receptor here comes from a human donor in good health (CMV status not recorded). Some clones in this sample may be carry-over from other donors' samples. The CDR3 runs from the conserved cysteine through the conserved F or W. D genes are given only for firm matches. Only some rows state a clone size, as once, few, many or a class for expanded clones.

>.|TRBJ1-4|many|TRBV7-6
TGTGCCAGCAGCTTACCAGGGACACGAGGGGAAAAACTGTTTTTT
CASSLPGTRGEKLFF
>TRBD1|TRBJ2-2|few|TRBV2
TGTGCCAGCAGGGTGACAGGGGGCGACGCCGGGGAGCTGTTTTTT
CASRVTGGDAGELFF
>TRBD1|TRBJ2-7|.|TRBV4-3
TGCGCCAGCAGCCAAGCTGGACAGGGCGAGCAGTACTTC
CASSQAGQGEQYF
>TRBD2|TRBJ2-3|.|TRBV9
TGTGCCAGCAGCCCCCGGACTAGCGGGCTCTTCAGGGATACGCAGTATTTT
CASSPRTSGLFRDTQYF
>.|TRBJ2-1|.|TRBV25-1
TGTGCCAGCAGTGATCCCCAGGCGGGCGGAAGGTTCGAGCAGTTCTTC
CASSDPQAGGRFEQFF
>.|TRBJ2-1|many|TRBV20-1
TGCAGTGCCCGCCCCCAGGTAGATGAGCAGTTCTTC
CSARPQVDEQFF
>TRBD1|TRBJ1-4|.|TRBV7-9
TGTGCCAGCAGCTCCCGGGACAGGGGGCAGTCTAATGAAAAACTGTTTTTT
CASSSRDRGQSNEKLFF
>.|TRBJ2-5|many|TRBV24-1
TGTGCCACCAGTGACCGCCGGGACCAACTTGGGGAGACCCAGTACTTC
CATSDRRDQLGETQYF
>.|TRBJ2-2|.|TRBV6-1
TGTGCCAGCAGTGATGGAGGGTTAAACACCGGGGAGCTGTTTTTT
CASSDGGLNTGELFF
>.|TRBJ2-2|.|TRBV3-1
TGTGCCAGCTCAGACACAGGGAGGTCGAGCACCGGGGAGCTGTTTTTT
CASSDTGRSSTGELFF
>TRBD1|TRBJ1-2|.|TRBV27
TGTGCCAGCAGTGATGGGACAGGGGTTGGCTACACCTTC
CASSDGTGVGYTF
>TRBD1|TRBJ2-7|many|TRBV12-3/TRBV12-4
TGTGCCAGCAGTTCCGTGGGACAGGGCCCAACCTACGAGCAGTACTTC
CASSSVGQGPTYEQYF
>TRBD2|TRBJ2-1|.|TRBV7-2
TGTGCCAGCAGCTTAGTAGCGCAGGGCGGGAGGGCGGGCTACAATGAGCAGTTCTTC
CASSLVAQGGRAGYNEQFF
>TRBD1|TRBJ1-2|many|TRBV6-6
TGTGCCAGCAGTGACAGGGGTGATGGCTACACCTTC
CASSDRGDGYTF
>.|TRBJ2-7|.|TRBV28
TGTGCCAGCAGTTTATTGCGGTTTGGGGGCGAGCAGTACTTC
CASSLLRFGGEQYF
>.|TRBJ1-6|many|TRBV7-2
TGTGCCAGCAGCGACAATCAAGGGCAGGGTAATTCACCCCTCCACTTT
CASSDNQGQGNSPLHF
>TRBD1|TRBJ2-5|.|TRBV4-2
TGTGCCAGCAGCCAAGGTCGACAGGGAGTAGAGACCCAGTACTTC
CASSQGRQGVETQYF
>TRBD1|TRBJ2-5|.|TRBV6-6
TGTGCCAGCAGCTCGACAGGGGGCCGTGTGACCCAGTACTTC
CASSSTGGRVTQYF
>.|TRBJ1-5|few|TRBV12-3/TRBV12-4
TGTGCCAGCAGCCGGGTAGATTCTTCTCAGCCCCAGCATTTT
CASSRVDSSQPQHF
>.|TRBJ2-3|many|TRBV12-3/TRBV12-4
TGTGCCAGCAGTTTAGCCTCTAGCACAGATACGCAGTATTTT
CASSLASSTDTQYF
>.|TRBJ1-2|.|TRBV25-1
TGTGCCAGCAGTGAACCCCCCGGTTATGGCTACACCTTC
CASSEPPGYGYTF
>.|TRBJ2-1|many|TRBV4-1
TGCGCCAGCAGCCAAGATCGCGTCAGTTCCAACTCCTACAATGAGCAGTTCTTC
CASSQDRVSSNSYNEQFF